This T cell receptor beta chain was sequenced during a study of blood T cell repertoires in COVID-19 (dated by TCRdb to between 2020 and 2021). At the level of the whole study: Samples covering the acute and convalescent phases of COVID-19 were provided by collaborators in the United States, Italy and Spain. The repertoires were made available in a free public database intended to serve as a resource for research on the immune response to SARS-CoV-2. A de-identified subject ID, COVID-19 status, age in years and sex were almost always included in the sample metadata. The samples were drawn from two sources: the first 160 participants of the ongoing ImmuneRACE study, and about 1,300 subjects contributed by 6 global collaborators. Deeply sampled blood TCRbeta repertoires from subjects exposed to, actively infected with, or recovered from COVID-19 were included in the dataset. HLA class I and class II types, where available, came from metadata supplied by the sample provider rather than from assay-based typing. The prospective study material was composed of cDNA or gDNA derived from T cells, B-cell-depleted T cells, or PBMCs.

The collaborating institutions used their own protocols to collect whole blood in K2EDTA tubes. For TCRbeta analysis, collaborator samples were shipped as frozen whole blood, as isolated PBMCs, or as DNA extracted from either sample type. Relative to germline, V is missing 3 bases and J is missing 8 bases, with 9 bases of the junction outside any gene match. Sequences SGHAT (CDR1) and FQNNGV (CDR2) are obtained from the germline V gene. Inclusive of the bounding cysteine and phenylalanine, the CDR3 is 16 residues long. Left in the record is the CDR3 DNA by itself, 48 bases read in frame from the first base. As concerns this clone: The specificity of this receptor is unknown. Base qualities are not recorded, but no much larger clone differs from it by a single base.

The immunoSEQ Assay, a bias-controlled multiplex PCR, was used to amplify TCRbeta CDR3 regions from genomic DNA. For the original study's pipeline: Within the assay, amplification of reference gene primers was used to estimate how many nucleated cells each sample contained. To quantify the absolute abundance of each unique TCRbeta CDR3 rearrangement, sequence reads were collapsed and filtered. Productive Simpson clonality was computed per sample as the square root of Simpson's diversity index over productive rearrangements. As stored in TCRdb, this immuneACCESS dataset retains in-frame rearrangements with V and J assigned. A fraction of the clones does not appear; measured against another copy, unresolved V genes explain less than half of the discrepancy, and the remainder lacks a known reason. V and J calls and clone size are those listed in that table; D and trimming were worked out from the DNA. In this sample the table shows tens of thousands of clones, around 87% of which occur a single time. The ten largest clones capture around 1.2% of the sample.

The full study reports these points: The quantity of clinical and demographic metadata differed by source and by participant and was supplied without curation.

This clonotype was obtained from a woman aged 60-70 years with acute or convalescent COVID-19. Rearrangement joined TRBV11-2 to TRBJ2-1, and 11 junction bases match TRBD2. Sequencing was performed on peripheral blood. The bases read TGTGCCAGCAGCTTCGGACTAGCGGGTGGGTGGGATGAGCAGTTCTTC. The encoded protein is CASSFGLAGGWDEQFF.